Shown below are 29 T cell receptor beta chains from a single sample sequenced in a study of T cells expressing NK-cell markers. Each CDR3 protein gets one entry in TCRdb, which reprocessed the 5' RACE reads and gives no DNA. Its clone listing holds approximately 550,000 distinct CDR3 sequences. The source material was blood T cells: a sorted CD56 or NKG2C T cell subset, CD4+ or CD8+ T cells, or bulk PBMC T cells (not recorded which). These receptor sequences come from a man younger than 35 in good health.

The chain is built from TRBV29-1 and TRBJ2-1; the TCRdb call, TRBD2, lacks DNA for checking. Per germline, CDR1 SQVTM and CDR2 ANQGSEA. This CDR3 region has 15 residues. This CDR3 reads CSVEERTSGINEQFF.

The genes are TRBV15 and TRBJ2-1; without DNA, the TCRdb call of TRBD1 cannot be checked. Germline values: CDR1 LNHNV, CDR2 YYDKDF (reference sequence). The CDR3 runs to 14 residues. The CDR3 protein is CATSPVVYRDEQFF.

This chain uses TRBV12-3 or TRBV12-4 with TRBJ1-4; TCRdb outputs TRBD1, but without DNA this stays unchecked. The CDR3 has 15 amino acids. This CDR3 is CASRGPTGGGEKLFF.

CDR3 in amino acids: CASSAALTGVNTEAFF. The chain carries TRBV18 and TRBJ1-1; the TCRdb call, TRBD1, lacks DNA for checking. CDR1 KGHSH and CDR2 LQKENI come from the germline V gene. This CDR3 is built from 16 residues.

The chain has TRBV4-1 and TRBJ1-2. The CDR3 covers 15 residues. Germline CDR1 is MGHRA and CDR2 is YSYEKL. CDR3 sequence: CASSQVDGRAYGYTF.

The rearrangement joins TRBV5-6 to TRBJ2-7; there is no DNA to check the TCRdb D call of TRBD2. The CDR3 contains 15 residues. Germline V gene lookup returns CDR1 SGHDT and CDR2 YYEEEE. The CDR3 loop is CASSATSEISYEQYF.

V gene TRBV5-6 combines with J gene TRBJ2-1. The CDR3 has 14 amino acids. Germline V gene data show CDR1 as SGHDT and CDR2 as YYEEEE. CDR3 protein: CASSLARYTNEQFF.

This chain links TRBV28 with TRBJ1-5. CDR1 is MDHEN, CDR2 SYDVKM, per germline. CDR3 length: 14 residues. The chain's CDR3 is CASSSTFRRQPQHF.

This chain links TRBV29-1 with TRBJ2-3; checking the TCRdb D call of TRBD2 is not possible without DNA. Germline V gene sequence: CDR1 SQVTM, CDR2 ANQGSEA. The CDR3 is made up of 17 amino acids. CDR3 residues: CSVGFRTSGGFADTQYF.

CDR3 sequence reads: CASGQGWAEQYF. The rearrangement joins TRBV6-1 to TRBJ2-7; TCRdb's assignment of TRBD1 cannot be checked, as there is no DNA. The CDR3 runs 12 residues. Germline CDR1 reads MNHNS; CDR2 reads SASEGT.

The CDR3 is CASSLVRGLAGNTQYF. The rearrangement uses TRBV7-8 and TRBJ2-3; absent DNA, TCRdb's TRBD2 call cannot be checked. The CDR3 runs 16 residues. Per the germline V gene, CDR1 is SGHVS and CDR2 is FQNEAQ.

The chain recombines TRBV4-1 with TRBJ2-3; TCRdb calls TRBD2, which cannot be checked without DNA. The CDR3 runs 17 residues. Germline V gene data show CDR1 as MGHRA and CDR2 as YSYEKL. This CDR3 reads CASSQRNASGRSDTQYF.

The chain combines TRBV4-1 with TRBJ2-1; the D call from TCRdb, TRBD1, cannot be confirmed without DNA. The CDR3 spans 14 residues. Germline CDR1 and CDR2: MGHRA and YSYEKL. The CDR3 loop reads CASTWDRDLDEQFF.

The V gene is TRBV14, the J gene TRBJ1-2. Germline loops: CDR1 SGHDN, CDR2 FVKESK. The CDR3 loop spans 15 amino acids. The CDR3 sequence is CASSQVPAGRNGYTF.

V and J are TRBV12-3 or TRBV12-4 and TRBJ1-6; TCRdb's assignment of TRBD1 cannot be checked, as there is no DNA. The CDR3 contains 14 residues. The CDR3 reads CASSNNRGNSPLHF.

The chain combines TRBV9 with TRBJ2-4; without DNA, the TCRdb call of TRBD2 cannot be checked. The CDR3 covers 14 residues. Per germline, CDR1 SGDLS and CDR2 YYNGEE. CDR3 region: CASSKAGARNIQYF. The full variable domain, completed using reference TRBV9 and TRBJ2-4, is DSGVTQTPKHLITATGQRVTLRCSPRSGDLSVYWYQQSLDQGLQFLIQYYNGEERAKGNILERFSAQQFPDLHSELNLSSLELGDSALYFCASSKAGARNIQYFGAGTRLSVL.

The chain combines TRBV5-1 with TRBJ2-3; the TRBD2 assignment by TCRdb is unverifiable without DNA. CDR3 length: 15 residues. CDR1 is SGHRS, CDR2 YFSETQ, per germline. CDR3 in amino acids: CASSLPGLTTDTQYF. Based on the CDR3 plus reference TRBV5-1 and TRBJ2-3, the full variable domain is KAGVTQTPRYLIKTRGQQVTLSCSPISGHRSVSWYQQTPGQGLQFLFEYFSETQRNKGNFPGRFSGRQFSNSRSEMNVSTLELGDSALYLCASSLPGLTTDTQYFGPGTRLTVL.

The chain has TRBV12-3 or TRBV12-4 and TRBJ2-7; the TCRdb call, TRBD1, lacks DNA for checking. The CDR3 is 12 residues long. CDR3 region: CASSPQGVQQYF.

V is TRBV5-1 and J is TRBJ2-3; TCRdb picks TRBD1, but there is no DNA to check that call. This CDR3 comprises 14 residues. The germline CDR1 and CDR2 sequences are SGHRS and YFSETQ. The CDR3 here is CASTPRVLTDTQYF.

The V call is TRBV7-9, the J call TRBJ2-1; the TRBD1 assignment by TCRdb is unverifiable without DNA. Per germline, CDR1 SEHNR and CDR2 FQNEAQ (reference sequence). The CDR3 covers 15 residues. CDR3 residues: CASSAWPIKGDEQFF.

The V and J genes are TRBV29-1 and TRBJ2-5; lacking DNA, the TRBD1 call made by TCRdb goes unchecked. From germline, CDR1 is SQVTM and CDR2 ANQGSEA. The CDR3 consists of 12 residues. CDR3 protein: CSVADRGETQYF.

This sequence joins TRBV12-3 or TRBV12-4 and TRBJ2-7; without DNA, the TCRdb call of TRBD1 cannot be checked. The CDR3 sequence is 15 residues long. The CDR3 protein is CASSPGTGFSYEQYF.

The V call is TRBV5-1, the J call TRBJ2-2; TCRdb picks TRBD2, but there is no DNA to check that call. Germline lookup yields CDR1 SGHRS and CDR2 YFSETQ. This CDR3 contains 16 residues. The CDR3 here is CASRLNPSLNTGELFF.

The chain couples TRBV7-2 to TRBJ2-1; TCRdb indicates TRBD2, and absent DNA this call remains unverified. The germline V gene encodes CDR1 SGHTA and CDR2 FQGNSA. The CDR3 is 15 residues long. CDR3 residues: CASSLVAGFHNEQFF.

V is TRBV10-3 and J is TRBJ2-7; checking the TCRdb D call of TRBD1 is not possible without DNA. Germline assignment: CDR1 ENHRY and CDR2 SYGVKD. The CDR3 runs 14 residues. CDR3 sequence reads: CAIKGGISSYEQYF.

The rearrangement uses TRBV5-5 and TRBJ2-3; TCRdb designates TRBD1, a call that cannot be tested without DNA. The CDR3 is made up of 15 amino acids. Germline loops: CDR1 SGHKS, CDR2 YYEKEE (reference sequence). CDR3 region: CASTGESTIADTQYF.

The chain employs TRBV20-1 and TRBJ1-5. The CDR3 contains 13 residues. Germline V CDR1 and CDR2: DFQATT, SNEGSKA (reference sequence). The CDR3 region is CSAIVGSNQPQHF.

This sequence joins TRBV14 and TRBJ2-1; lacking DNA, the TRBD2 call made by TCRdb goes unchecked. Looked up from germline, CDR1 is SGHDN and CDR2 is FVKESK. The CDR3 contains 17 residues. The CDR3 spells CASSPRTSGTRYNEQFF.

This sequence joins TRBV7-2 and TRBJ2-5. The germline gives CDR1 SGHTA, CDR2 FQGNSA. The CDR3 has 11 residues. The CDR3 protein is CASSRAGTRYF.